The 13 T cell receptor beta chains in this list originate from one sample, sequenced in a study of blood T cell repertoires in COVID-19. Data came from immunoSEQ multiplex PCR; TCRdb stores just in-frame clones and leaves some out. The profile shows over 150,000 clones, roughly 84% of them singletons. The sample was peripheral blood. Receptor source: a human donor in a cohort sampled during active COVID-19.

The chain has TRBV5-1 and TRBJ2-7; 9 bases are shared with TRBD2. This CDR3 has 16 residues. V was pared by 4 bases and J by 3 bases, with 11 bases of the junction left unmatched. The germline V gene has CDR1 SGHRS and CDR2 YFSETQ. This CDR3 is CASSADTSGLLYEQYF. CDR3 bases: TGCGCCAGCAGCGCAGATACTAGCGGGCTTCTCTACGAGCAGTACTTC.

The chain recombines TRBV27 with TRBJ2-7; TRBD2 matches 12 bases. Germline-derived CDR1 and CDR2 are MNHEY and SMNVEV (reference sequence). With V trimmed by 5 bases and J by 2 bases, 1 base remained unmatched. This CDR3 contains 14 residues. CDR3 amino acids: CASSASGRAYEQYF. The CDR3 nucleotides read TGTGCCAGCAGTGCTAGCGGGAGGGCCTACGAGCAGTACTTC.

The chain uses TRBV27 and TRBJ1-1, with D possibly TRBD1 on 5 matching bases. Germline values: CDR1 MNHEY, CDR2 SMNVEV (reference sequence). CDR3 length: 14 residues. V lost 3 bases and J lost 5, with 13 bases in between. CDR3 amino acids: CASSFYRGGTEAFF. The CDR3 DNA reads as TGTGCCAGCAGTTTTTACCGCGGGGGAACTGAAGCTTTCTTT.

The chain combines TRBV27 with TRBJ1-6, with 9 bases fitting TRBD1. The germline V gene has CDR1 MNHEY and CDR2 SMNVEV (reference sequence). The CDR3 loop spans 16 amino acids. V dropped 2 bases and J dropped 6; count of bases not matched to a gene: 5. CDR3 amino acids: CASSLIPGQGNSPLHF. The CDR3 DNA reads as TGTGCCAGCAGTTTAATACCGGGACAGGGTAATTCACCCCTCCACTTT.

The chain has TRBV27 and TRBJ2-5; 7 bases align to TRBD2. Unmatched junction bases numbered 9, after V lost 4 bases and J lost 13 bases. Germline V CDR1 and CDR2: MNHEY, SMNVEV (reference sequence). The CDR3 is 12 amino acids. CDR3 DNA sequence: TGTGCCAGCAGTTGGGGGGGTTCGGCCGGGTACTTC. It yields the protein CASSWGGSAGYF.

The rearrangement joins TRBV28 to TRBJ2-7, with 9 bases lining up with TRBD1. The CDR3 consists of 14 residues. J was trimmed by 3 bases and V by 5 bases; bases with no gene match: 5. Germline-derived CDR1 and CDR2 are MDHEN and SYDVKM. The CDR3 protein is CASSNTGGVYEQYF. CDR3 sequence (DNA): TGTGCCAGCAGTAACACAGGGGGCGTCTACGAGCAGTACTTC.

The rearrangement joins TRBV5-1 to TRBJ1-5; D ambiguous. The CDR3 extends over 14 amino acids. Trimming took 1 base from V and 3 from J, leaving 8 bases between them. The germline CDR1 and CDR2 sequences are SGHRS and YFSETQ. The chain's CDR3 is CASSLTDFNQPQHF. In nucleotides, the CDR3 is TGCGCCAGCAGCTTGACTGATTTCAATCAGCCCCAGCATTTT.

The count of this clone is one. V is TRBV30 and J is TRBJ1-6, with a weak D call TRBD1 (6 bases). V was shortened by 3 bases and J by 7 bases, with 10 bases between the two germline ends. CDR3 length: 13 amino acids. Germline V gene lookup returns CDR1 GTSNPN and CDR2 SVGIG (reference sequence). This chain's CDR3 is CAWSSDSNSPLHF. The CDR3 region has the DNA TGTGCCTGGAGCTCGGACAGCAATTCACCCCTCCACTTT.

The rearrangement links TRBV6-6 to TRBJ1-1; no clear D gene. CDR1 MNHNY and CDR2 SVGAGI come from the germline V gene (reference sequence). The CDR3 consists of 12 residues. Trimming removed 8 bases from V and 5 bases from J, with 12 bases in between. The chain's CDR3 is CASVSGGTEAFF. CDR3 in DNA: TGTGCCAGCGTCTCAGGTGGTACTGAAGCTTTCTTT.

The chain has TRBV2 and TRBJ2-1; 15 nucleotides agree with TRBD2. CDR3 length: 17 amino acids. V gave up 6 bases and J gave up 8 bases; unmatched junction bases: 11. Germline V gene lookup returns CDR1 SNHLY and CDR2 FYNNEI. CDR3 amino acids: CASRRGLAGGPAHEQFF. The CDR3 region has the DNA TGTGCCAGCAGAAGGGGACTAGCGGGAGGCCCCGCCCATGAGCAGTTCTTC.

V and J are TRBV14 and TRBJ1-3; tentatively, D is TRBD1 (6 bases). Germline values: CDR1 SGHDN, CDR2 FVKESK. The CDR3 contains 15 residues. Trimming shortened V by 2 bases and J by 4 bases, and 12 bases separated the two germline ends. The CDR3 protein is CASSQIRTAGNTIYF. The CDR3 DNA reads as TGTGCCAGCAGCCAAATCCGGACAGCAGGAAACACCATATATTTT. Full variable domain (remainder filled in from reference TRBV14 and TRBJ1-3): EAGVTQFPSHSVIEKGQTVTLRCDPISGHDNLYWYRRVMGKEIKFLLHFVKESKQDESGMPNNRFLAERTGGTYSTLKVQPAELEDSGVYFCASSQIRTAGNTIYFGEGSWLTVV.

V is TRBV5-1 and J is TRBJ2-7; TRBD1 might be the D (5 bases). Germline V gene data show CDR1 as SGHRS and CDR2 as YFSETQ. Trimming took 7 bases from V and 2 from J, leaving 16 bases between them. The CDR3 is 14 amino acids. CDR3 DNA: TGCGCCAGCCAGTCTGACAGCTTAGCCTACGAGCAGTACTTC. This sequence encodes CASQSDSLAYEQYF.

CDR3 nucleotides: TGTGCCAGCAGGAACACTGGAAACACCATATATTTT. Its translation: CASRNTGNTIYF. The rearrangement links TRBV6-6 to TRBJ1-3; D is undetermined. The CDR3 loop spans 12 amino acids. Trimming shortened V by 6 bases and J by 2 bases, and 5 bases separated the two germline ends. Germline lookup yields CDR1 MNHNY and CDR2 SVGAGI (reference sequence).